Presented here are 17 T cell receptor beta chains from one specimen sequenced in a study of shared clonotypes between healthy human individuals. Profiled with immunoSEQ multiplex PCR; TCRdb holds only in-frame clones, not every one. The sample lists about 770,000 clones; 72% were seen once. The sequenced sample consisted of memory CD4+ T cells sorted from blood. Stated subset: CD45RA-negative fraction. All receptors come from a woman aged 30 to 39 in good health.

V usage is TRBV7-8 and J usage is TRBJ2-1, with 8 bases that match TRBD1. V was clipped by 5 bases and J by 7 bases; unmatched bases: 13. CDR1 is SGHVS and CDR2 is FQNEAQ in the germline V gene. The CDR3 is 16 amino acids. CDR3 region: CASSVQQGVTKNEQFF. CDR3 nucleotides: TGTGCCAGCAGCGTGCAACAGGGGGTGACGAAAAATGAGCAGTTCTTC.

This clone was detected ten times or more. Other DNA variants within this sample encode the same CDR3. V gene TRBV5-1 combines with J gene TRBJ2-6; possible D gene TRBD2, 5 bases. The CDR3 runs to 15 residues. The germline CDR1 and CDR2 sequences are SGHRS and YFSETQ. V lost 4 bases to trimming and J lost 0 bases, with 8 bases between them. The CDR3 reads CASSLGGSGANVLTF. The CDR3 bases are TGCGCCAGCAGCCTTGGAGGCTCTGGGGCCAACGTCCTGACTTTC. The whole variable domain, remainder taken from reference TRBV5-1 and TRBJ2-6, is KAGVTQTPRYLIKTRGQQVTLSCSPISGHRSVSWYQQTPGQGLQFLFEYFSETQRNKGNFPGRFSGRQFSNSRSEMNVSTLELGDSALYLCASSLGGSGANVLTFGAGSRLTVL.

The rearrangement links TRBV10-3 to TRBJ2-7, with D perhaps given as TRBD1 or TRBD2 (6 bases each). V lost 7 bases, J lost 2 bases, and 15 bases lay in between. Germline-derived CDR1 and CDR2 are ENHRY and SYGVKD. CDR3 length equals 14 residues. CDR3 coding DNA: TGTGCCATCATGGCGGGACAAGGGACCTACGAGCAGTACTTC. Translating it yields CAIMAGQGTYEQYF.

The V and J genes are TRBV9 and TRBJ2-1; 9 nucleotides align to TRBD2. Germline V gene lookup returns CDR1 SGDLS and CDR2 YYNGEE. The V segment lost 0 bases and the J segment 12 bases; nucleotides outside the gene matches: 4. The CDR3 has 13 amino acids. CDR3 protein: CASSVEREAGQFF. The CDR3 nucleotides are TGTGCCAGCAGCGTAGAGCGGGAGGCTGGGCAGTTCTTC.

CDR3 loop: CASSGGGLRNTEAFF. CDR3 nucleotide sequence: TGTGCCAGCAGCGGTGGTGGGTTACGGAACACTGAAGCTTTCTTT. This chain uses TRBV5-5 with TRBJ1-1; no reliable D call. The V gene lost 4 bases and the J gene lost 1 base, with 14 bases spanning the gap. This CDR3 has 15 residues. Germline V gives CDR1 SGHKS, CDR2 YYEKEE (reference sequence). Combining the CDR3 with reference TRBV5-5 and TRBJ1-1 gives the whole variable domain DAGVTQSPTHLIKTRGQQVTLRCSPISGHKSVSWYQQVLGQGPQFIFQYYEKEERGRGNFPDRFSARQFPNYSSELNVNALLLGDSALYLCASSGGGLRNTEAFFGQGTRLTVV.

The chain employs TRBV6-5 and TRBJ1-2; D is uncertain. Trimming took off 6 bases at V and 4 bases at J, with 9 bases between the two ends. CDR3 length: 12 amino acids. Germline CDR1 MNHEY, CDR2 SVGAGI. The CDR3 loop reads CASSNGVYGYTF. Here the CDR3 DNA reads TGTGCCAGCAGCAACGGGGTCTATGGCTACACCTTC.

The V gene is TRBV12-5, the J gene TRBJ2-1; D uncertain. The V gene's germline CDR1 is LGHNT and CDR2 FRNRAP. This CDR3 region has 16 residues. Trimming took off 1 base at V and 0 bases at J, with 10 bases between the two ends. CDR3 nucleotides: TGTGCTAGTGGTTTGGCCCTGGCCGACTCCTACAATGAGCAGTTCTTC. Translated: CASGLALADSYNEQFF.

The V and J genes are TRBV7-9 and TRBJ1-1; 8 nucleotides match TRBD1. CDR3 length: 14 residues. Germline trimming cut 5 bases from V and 4 bases from J; bases unmatched to any gene: 6. CDR1 SEHNR and CDR2 FQNEAQ come from the germline V gene (reference sequence). CDR3 nucleotides: TGTGCCAGCAGCCTCGCCGGGACAGGCACTGAAGCTTTCTTT. It encodes CASSLAGTGTEAFF. The entire variable domain, with the rest obtained from reference TRBV7-9 and TRBJ1-1, is as follows: DTGVSQNPRHKITKRGQNVTFRCDPISEHNRLYWYRQTLGQGPEFLTYFQNEAQLEKSRLLSDRFSAERPKGSFSTLEIQRTEQGDSAMYLCASSLAGTGTEAFFGQGTRLTVV.

This rearrangement joins TRBV6-5 to TRBJ2-4; D gene unclear. V was clipped by 10 bases and J by 0 bases, with 13 bases between them. The germline V gene has CDR1 MNHEY and CDR2 SVGAGI. This CDR3 is built from 14 residues. The CDR3 is CATPPNLAKNIQYF. CDR3 in DNA: TGTGCCACCCCACCCAACCTAGCCAAAAACATTCAGTACTTC.

The sample holds a few counts of this clone. The rearrangement uses TRBV14 and TRBJ2-7; TRBD1 might be the D (5 bases). V dropped 1 base and J dropped 3 bases, with 13 bases sitting between them. From germline, CDR1 is SGHDN and CDR2 FVKESK. The CDR3 runs to 15 residues. In DNA, the CDR3 is TGTGCCAGCAGCCAAGGCAGGCCAGGGCTCTACGAGCAGTACTTC. Encoded protein: CASSQGRPGLYEQYF.

The V call is TRBV28, the J call TRBJ2-7; 8 nucleotides match TRBD2. CDR1 and CDR2 from the germline V gene are MDHEN and SYDVKM. After removal of 4 bases from V and 0 bases from J, the junction contained 8 bases not matched to a gene. The CDR3 sequence is 16 residues long. The CDR3: CASSSSGTRVSYEQYF. CDR3 DNA: TGTGCCAGCAGTTCATCCGGGACTAGGGTCTCCTACGAGCAGTACTTC.

For this clone: The same CDR3 also results from other DNA sequences found in this sample. V gene TRBV18 combines with J gene TRBJ1-5, with 9 bases matching TRBD1. Trimming took 3 bases from V and 7 from J; bases not matched to a gene: 7. CDR1 and CDR2 from the germline V gene are KGHSH and LQKENI. This CDR3 comprises 15 residues. CDR3 bases: TGTGCCAGCTCACCTATGGGACAGGGAAACCAGCCCCAGCATTTT. Protein sequence: CASSPMGQGNQPQHF.

The V gene is TRBV30, the J gene TRBJ2-1; D unclear. CDR3 length: 15 residues. Trimming took 5 bases from V and 0 from J, leaving 14 bases between them. Germline-derived CDR1 and CDR2 are GTSNPN and SVGIG (reference sequence). As DNA, the CDR3 is TGTGCCTGGGCAAAACCCCGGTCCTCCTACAATGAGCAGTTCTTC. Translating it yields CAWAKPRSSYNEQFF.

The gene calls are TRBV11-3 and TRBJ1-1, with D uncertain. V lost 0 bases and J 1 base, leaving 6 bases between the germline ends. The CDR3 has 14 amino acids. The V gene's germline CDR1 is SGHNT and CDR2 YENEEA. As DNA, the CDR3 is TGTGCCAGCAGCTTAGATGGGGAGAACACTGAAGCTTTCTTT. This gives the protein CASSLDGENTEAFF.

The chain links TRBV30 to TRBJ2-1; 9 bases map to TRBD2. Germline V gene data show CDR1 as GTSNPN and CDR2 as SVGIG (reference sequence). The CDR3 is made up of 13 amino acids. Unmatched junction bases numbered 4, after V lost 4 bases and J lost 6 bases. This CDR3 reads CAWKGGRANEQFF. In DNA, the CDR3 is TGTGCCTGGAAGGGCGGGAGGGCCAATGAGCAGTTCTTC. The complete variable domain, with remaining parts taken from reference TRBV30 and TRBJ2-1, reads SQTIHQWPATLVQPVGSPLSLECTVEGTSNPNLYWYRQAAGRGLQLLFYSVGIGQISSEVPQNLSASRPQDRQFILSSKKLLLSDSGFYLCAWKGGRANEQFFGPGTRLTVL.

This clone was counted a single time. This chain connects TRBV18 to TRBJ1-4; weak D call: TRBD1 (6 bases). CDR1 KGHSH and CDR2 LQKENI come from the germline V gene. The V and J ends lost 1 base and 5 bases respectively, with 11 bases between them. The CDR3 is made up of 15 amino acids. Here the CDR3 reads CASSPRTALNEKLFF. CDR3 bases: TGTGCCAGCTCACCACGGACAGCCCTCAATGAAAAACTGTTTTTT.

Comment on this clone: The same CDR3 also results from other DNA sequences found in this sample. The chain is built from TRBV5-1 and TRBJ2-1; 7 nucleotides align to TRBD2. Germline lookup yields CDR1 SGHRS and CDR2 YFSETQ. This CDR3 is 15 amino acids long. The junction had 9 bases not matched to a gene; V was cut back by 5 bases and J by 4 bases. The CDR3 reads CASSLTSAAYNEQFF. The CDR3 DNA is TGCGCCAGCAGTCTAACTAGCGCCGCTTACAATGAGCAGTTCTTC.